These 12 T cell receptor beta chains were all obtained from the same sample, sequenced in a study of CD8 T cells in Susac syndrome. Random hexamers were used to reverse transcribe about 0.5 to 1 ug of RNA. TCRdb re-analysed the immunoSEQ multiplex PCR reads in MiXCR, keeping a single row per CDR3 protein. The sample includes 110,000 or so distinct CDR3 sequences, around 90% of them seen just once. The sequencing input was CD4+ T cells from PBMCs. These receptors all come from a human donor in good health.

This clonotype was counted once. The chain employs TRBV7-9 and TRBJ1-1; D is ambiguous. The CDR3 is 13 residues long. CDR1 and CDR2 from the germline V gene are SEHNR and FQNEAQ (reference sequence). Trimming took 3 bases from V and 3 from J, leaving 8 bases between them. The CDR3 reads CASSFTQDTEAFF. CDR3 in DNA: TGTGCCAGCAGCTTTACGCAGGACACTGAAGCTTTCTTT.

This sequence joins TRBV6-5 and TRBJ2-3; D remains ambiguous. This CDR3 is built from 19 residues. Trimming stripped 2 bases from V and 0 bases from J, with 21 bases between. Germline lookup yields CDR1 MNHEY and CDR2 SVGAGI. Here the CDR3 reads CASSYAIPTDSISTDTQYF. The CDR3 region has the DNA TGTGCCAGCAGTTACGCTATCCCCACTGACTCGATAAGCACAGATACGCAGTATTTT.

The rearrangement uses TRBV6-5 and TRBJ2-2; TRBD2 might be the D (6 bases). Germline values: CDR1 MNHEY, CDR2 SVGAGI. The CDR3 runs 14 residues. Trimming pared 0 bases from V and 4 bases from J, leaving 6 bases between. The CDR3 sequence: CASSYSGGTGELFF. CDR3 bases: TGTGCCAGCAGTTACTCGGGGGGCACCGGGGAGCTGTTTTTT.

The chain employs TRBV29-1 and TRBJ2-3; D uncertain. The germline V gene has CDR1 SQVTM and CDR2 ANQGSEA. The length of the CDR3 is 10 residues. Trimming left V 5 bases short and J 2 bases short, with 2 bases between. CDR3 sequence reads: CSVFTDTQYF. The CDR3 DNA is TGCAGCGTTTTCACAGATACGCAGTATTTT.

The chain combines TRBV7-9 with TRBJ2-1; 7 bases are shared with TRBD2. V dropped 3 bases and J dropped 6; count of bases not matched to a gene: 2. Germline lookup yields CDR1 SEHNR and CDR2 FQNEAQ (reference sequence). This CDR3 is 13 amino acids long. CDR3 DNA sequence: TGTGCCAGCAGCTTGTCTAGCGGCAATGAGCAGTTCTTC. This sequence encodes CASSLSSGNEQFF.

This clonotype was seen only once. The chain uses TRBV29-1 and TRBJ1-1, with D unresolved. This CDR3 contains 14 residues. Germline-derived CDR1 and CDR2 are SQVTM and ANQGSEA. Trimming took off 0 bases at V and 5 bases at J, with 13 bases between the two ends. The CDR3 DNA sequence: TGCAGCGTTGAAGAGGGGAGCGTAGGGACTGAAGCTTTCTTT. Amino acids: CSVEEGSVGTEAFF.

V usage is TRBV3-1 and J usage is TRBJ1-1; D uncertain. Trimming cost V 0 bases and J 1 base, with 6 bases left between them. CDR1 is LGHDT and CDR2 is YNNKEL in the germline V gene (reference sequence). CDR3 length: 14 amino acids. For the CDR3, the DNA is TGTGCCAGCAGCCAAGAAACAAGGAACACTGAAGCTTTCTTT. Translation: CASSQETRNTEAFF.

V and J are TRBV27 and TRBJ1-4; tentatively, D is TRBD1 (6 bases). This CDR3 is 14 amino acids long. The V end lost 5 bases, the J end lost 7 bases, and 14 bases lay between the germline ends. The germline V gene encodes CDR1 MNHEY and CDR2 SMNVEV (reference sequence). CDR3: CASSPQGRGEKLFF. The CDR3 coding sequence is TGTGCCAGCAGTCCGCAGGGGCGCGGTGAAAAACTGTTTTTT. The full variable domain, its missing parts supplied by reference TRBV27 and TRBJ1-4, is EAQVTQNPRYLITVTGKKLTVTCSQNMNHEYMSWYRQDPGLGLRQIYYSMNVEVTDKGDVPEGYKVSRKEKRNFPLILESPSPNQTSLYFCASSPQGRGEKLFFGSGTQLSVL.

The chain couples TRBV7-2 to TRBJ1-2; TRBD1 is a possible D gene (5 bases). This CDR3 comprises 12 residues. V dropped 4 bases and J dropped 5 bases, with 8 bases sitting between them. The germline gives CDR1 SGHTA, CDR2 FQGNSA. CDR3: CASSSDTYGYTF. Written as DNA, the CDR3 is TGTGCCAGCAGCTCGGACACTTATGGCTACACCTTC.

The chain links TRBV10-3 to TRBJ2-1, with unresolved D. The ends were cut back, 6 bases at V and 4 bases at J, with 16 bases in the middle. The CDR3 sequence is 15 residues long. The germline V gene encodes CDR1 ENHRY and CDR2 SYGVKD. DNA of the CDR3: TGTGCCATCAGAGGGCCGGAATCCGGGTACAATGAGCAGTTCTTC. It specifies CAIRGPESGYNEQFF.

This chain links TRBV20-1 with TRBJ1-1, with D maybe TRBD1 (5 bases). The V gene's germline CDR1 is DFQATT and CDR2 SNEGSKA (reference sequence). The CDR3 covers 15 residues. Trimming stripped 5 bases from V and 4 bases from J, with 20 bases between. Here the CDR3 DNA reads TGCAGTGCTGGACCCCGGGGGAGTGTGTCCACTGAAGCTTTCTTT. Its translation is CSAGPRGSVSTEAFF.

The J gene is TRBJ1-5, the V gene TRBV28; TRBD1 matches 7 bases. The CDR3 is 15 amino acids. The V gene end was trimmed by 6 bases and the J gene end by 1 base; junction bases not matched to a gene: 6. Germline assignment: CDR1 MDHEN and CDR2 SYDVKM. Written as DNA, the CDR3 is TGTGCCAGCAGGAAGACAGGGACGAGCAATCAGCCCCAGCATTTT. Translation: CASRKTGTSNQPQHF.